This is a list of T cell receptor beta chains from one sample in a study of shared clonotypes between healthy human individuals. Measured with immunoSEQ multiplex PCR; TCRdb has only the in-frame clones, and not every one. This sample has some 2,400,000 clones, with around 95% found just once. The sequencing input was naive CD4+ T cells sorted from blood. Receptors originate from a man between 18 and 35 years old in good health. The CDR3 runs from the conserved cysteine through the conserved F or W. A D gene is named only where the DNA matches it firmly. Clone size is not always given. Where it is, it says once, few, many or a class for expanded clones.

J | size | V | D | DNA | CDR3
TRBJ2-7 | few | TRBV4-1 | - | TGCGCCAGCAGCCATGGAGGGGTAGATTACTACGAGCAGTACTTC | CASSHGGVDYYEQYF
TRBJ1-4 | - | TRBV6-5 | TRBD1 | TGTGCCACTCGGGACAGGTCTAATGAAAAACTGTTTTTT | CATRDRSNEKLFF
TRBJ2-1 | - | TRBV6-5 | TRBD2 | TGTGCCAGCAGTCCACTAGCGCCCCAACGGAATGAGCAGTTCTTC | CASSPLAPQRNEQFF
TRBJ1-3 | - | TRBV11-3 | - | TGTGCCAGCAGCTCCCCTGGGGGGCACTCTGGAAACACCATATATTTT | CASSSPGGHSGNTIYF
TRBJ1-4 | - | TRBV7-8 | - | TGTGCCAGCAGCCCCGGAGGGAGAAATGATGAAAAACTGTTTTTT | CASSPGGRNDEKLFF
TRBJ2-5 | - | TRBV7-3 | - | TGTGCCAGCAGCCCTCGAGGGGGGCGGCAAGAGACCCAGTACTTC | CASSPRGGRQETQYF
TRBJ2-3 | - | TRBV13 | - | TGTGCCAGCAGCCTGAGGAGCACAGATACGCAGTATTTT | CASSLRSTDTQYF
TRBJ2-3 | - | TRBV30 | - | TGTGCCTGGAGTGTTTTTAGGACCTACGGTGCAGATACGCAGTATTTT | CAWSVFRTYGADTQYF
TRBJ1-5 | - | TRBV7-2 | - | TGTGCCAGCAGCTTAGATGGGGGGCTAGGTCAGCCCCAGCATTTT | CASSLDGGLGQPQHF
TRBJ2-7 | - | TRBV6-6 | - | TGTGCCAGCAGACTAGGCTCCTACGAGCAGTACTTC | CASRLGSYEQYF
TRBJ1-3 | - | TRBV6-5 | TRBD1 | TGTGCCAGCAGTTACCTTACACAGGGGGCTGGAAACACCATATATTTT | CASSYLTQGAGNTIYF
TRBJ1-4 | - | TRBV28 | TRBD1 | TGTGCCAGCAGCACAGGGGGCCTCGGTGAAAAACTGTTTTTT | CASSTGGLGEKLFF
TRBJ2-1 | - | TRBV7-2 | - | TGTGCCAGCAGCTCAGGTGGGGGACCACTCAGGAGTGAGCAGTTCTTC | CASSSGGGPLRSEQFF
TRBJ1-5 | - | TRBV6-4 | - | TGTGCCAGCAGTGACTCGGAAGGGGATAGCAATCAGCCCCAGCATTTT | CASSDSEGDSNQPQHF
TRBJ2-2 | - | TRBV10-3 | - | TGTGCCATCAGTGATGGACTACCCACCGGGGAGCTGTTTTTT | CAISDGLPTGELFF
TRBJ1-2 | once | TRBV7-2 | TRBD1 | TGTGCCAGCAGCTCCCGACAGGGGGACGGCTACACCTTC | CASSSRQGDGYTF
TRBJ2-1 | - | TRBV10-3 | - | TGTGCCATCCCAAAGGGGGAGGGCCTAGATGAGCAGTTCTTC | CAIPKGEGLDEQFF
TRBJ1-4 | - | TRBV5-1 | - | TGCGCCAGCAGCTTGGCCAACAAGGGAGAAAAACTGTTTTTT | CASSLANKGEKLFF
TRBJ1-5 | - | TRBV7-2 | TRBD1 | TGTGCCAGCAGCTACGACAGGGGAGGCAATCAGCCCCAGCATTTT | CASSYDRGGNQPQHF
TRBJ2-2 | - | TRBV11-2 | TRBD1 | TGTGCCAGCAGCTTATCAGGGGGCCGTACCGGGGAGCTGTTTTTT | CASSLSGGRTGELFF
TRBJ2-2 | - | TRBV2 | - | TGTGCCAGCAGACAGGGTTTAGCCGGGGAGCTGTTTTTT | CASRQGLAGELFF
TRBJ2-1 | - | TRBV11-3 | TRBD2 | TGTGCCAGCAGCTCCGGGACTAGCGGGGGGGCCAATGAGCAGTTCTTC | CASSSGTSGGANEQFF
TRBJ2-3 | - | TRBV10-1 | - | TGCGCCAGCAGTGCGGCAGATACGCAGTATTTT | CASSAADTQYF
TRBJ2-3 | - | TRBV2 | - | TGTGCCAGCAGCCCACAGGGAGGGACAGATACGCAGTATTTT | CASSPQGGTDTQYF
TRBJ1-2 | - | TRBV18 | - | TGTGCCAGCTCACCACCCCGGACAGAAAACTATGGCTACACCTTC | CASSPPRTENYGYTF
TRBJ2-7 | - | TRBV28 | TRBD2 | TGTGCCAGCGGACCTCAGAGCGGGGGCCGCGACGAGCAGTACTTC | CASGPQSGGRDEQYF